The clone carrying this T cell receptor (beta chain) was observed a handful of times. These data originate in a study of T-cell memory formation after mild COVID-19. In TCRdb, the 5' RACE reads were re-called with MiXCR into one record per CDR3 protein. The table lists more than 450,000 distinct CDR3 sequences, about 20% of them singletons, with approximately 12% in the top ten. There are 14 residues in the CDR3. The germline V gene has CDR1 SGHTA and CDR2 FQGTGA. V lost 5 bases and J 1 base, leaving 8 bases between the germline ends. The sample taken for sequencing was PBMCs or a T cell subset sorted from them (not recorded which). The TCR comes from an adult woman who had mild COVID-19 (a few samples of this study predate the infection). Cell type and time point are not known. This chain links TRBV7-3 with TRBJ2-2; no clear D gene. The CDR3 region is CASSNPGNTGELFF. The CDR3 DNA is TGTGCCAGCAGCAACCCAGGGAACACCGGGGAGCTGTTTTTT. Drawing the rest from reference TRBV7-3 and TRBJ2-2, the complete variable domain is GAGVSQTPSNKVTEKGKYVELRCDPISGHTALYWYRQSLGQGPEFLIYFQGTGAADDSGLPNDRFFAVRPEGSVSTLKIQRTERGDSAVYLCASSNPGNTGELFFGEGSRLTVL.